This TCR beta chain was sequenced in a study of blood T cell repertoires in COVID-19. Study background: COVID-19 samples from acute and convalescent phases originated in the United States, Italy and Spain. From T cells, B-cell-depleted T cells, or PBMCs came the material, which was cDNA or gDNA.

After removal of 4 bases from V and 5 bases from J, the junction contained 1 base not matched to a gene. This CDR3 has 14 amino acids. Germline CDR1 is SGHRS and CDR2 is YFSETQ. About this clone: Other DNA sequences in this specimen translate into the identical CDR3.

Assay: immunoSEQ multiplex PCR; the TCRdb copy retains only in-frame clones and omits some. The table lists about 320,000 clones, about 86% of them singletons, with approximately 1.2% in the top ten. Sequenced input: peripheral blood. This TCR came from a woman between 50 and 59 years old with acute or convalescent COVID-19. The chain is built from TRBV5-1 and TRBJ1-4; the match to TRBD1 covers 11 bases. The CDR3 loop is CASSRDRGNEKLFF. The CDR3 DNA reads TGCGCCAGCAGCCGGGACAGGGGGAATGAAAAACTGTTTTTT.